This T cell receptor beta chain derives from a study of cytomegalovirus exposure and HLA in healthy donors. Broader study findings: The listing of about 150 TCR beta chains classed them as cytomegalovirus-associated.

Of note for this clone: Its antigen is still unknown.

The data were produced by immunoSEQ multiplex PCR, yet TCRdb's version contains in-frame clones alone and is incomplete. The table records 55,000 to 70,000 clones, roughly 89% of them present only once. The CDR3 has 15 residues. V was pared by 3 bases and J by 5 bases, with 8 bases of the junction left unmatched. Germline CDR1 GTSNPN, CDR2 SVGIG (reference sequence). The sequenced sample consisted of PBMCs. The V gene is TRBV30, the J gene TRBJ1-4; 8 bases fit TRBD1. This TCR derives from a woman aged 18-35 years in good health and CMV-seronegative. DNA for the CDR3: TGTGCCTGGAGCGCGACAACAGGGGGGAATGAAAAACTGTTTTTT. Protein: CAWSATTGGNEKLFF.